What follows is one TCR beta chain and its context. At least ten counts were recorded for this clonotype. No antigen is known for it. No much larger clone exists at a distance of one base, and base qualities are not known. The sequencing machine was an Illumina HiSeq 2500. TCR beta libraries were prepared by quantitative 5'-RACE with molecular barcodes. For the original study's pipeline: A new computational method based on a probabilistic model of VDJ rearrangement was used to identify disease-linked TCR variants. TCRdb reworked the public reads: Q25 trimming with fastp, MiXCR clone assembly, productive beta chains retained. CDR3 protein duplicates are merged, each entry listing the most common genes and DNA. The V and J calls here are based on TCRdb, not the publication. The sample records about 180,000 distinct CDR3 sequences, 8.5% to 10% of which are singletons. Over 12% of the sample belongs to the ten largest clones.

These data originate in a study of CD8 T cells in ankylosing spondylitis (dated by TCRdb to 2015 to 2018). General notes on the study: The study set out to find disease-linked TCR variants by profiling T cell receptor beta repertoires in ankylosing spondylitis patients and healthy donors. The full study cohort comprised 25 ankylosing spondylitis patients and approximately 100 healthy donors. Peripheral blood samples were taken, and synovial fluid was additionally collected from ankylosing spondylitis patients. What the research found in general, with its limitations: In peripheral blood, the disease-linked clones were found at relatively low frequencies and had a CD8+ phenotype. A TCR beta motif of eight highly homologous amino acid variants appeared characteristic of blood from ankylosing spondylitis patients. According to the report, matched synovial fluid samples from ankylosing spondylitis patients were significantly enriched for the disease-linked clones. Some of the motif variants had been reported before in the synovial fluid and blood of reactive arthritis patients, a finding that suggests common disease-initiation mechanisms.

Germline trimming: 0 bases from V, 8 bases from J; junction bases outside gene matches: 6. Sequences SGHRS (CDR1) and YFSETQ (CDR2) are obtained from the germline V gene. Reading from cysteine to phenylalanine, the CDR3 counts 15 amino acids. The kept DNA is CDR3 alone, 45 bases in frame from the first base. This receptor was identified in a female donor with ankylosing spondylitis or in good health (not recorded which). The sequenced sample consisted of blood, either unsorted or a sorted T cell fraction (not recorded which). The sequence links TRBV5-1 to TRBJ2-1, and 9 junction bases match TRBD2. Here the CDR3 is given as CASSLGGGRADEQFF. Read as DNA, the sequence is TGCGCCAGCAGCTTGGGCGGCGGGAGGGCGGATGAGCAGTTCTTC.